A single sample is the source of the 25 T cell receptor beta chains below, sequenced in a study of shared clonotypes between healthy human individuals. TCRdb keeps only in-frame clones here, not all; method: immunoSEQ multiplex PCR. This sample has about a million clones, with approximately 75% found just once. The sequenced material came from memory CD4+ T cells from PBMCs. Subset denoted: CD45RA-negative fraction. The receptors originated from a man between 18 and 29 years old in good health. Some clones in this sample may be carry-over from other donors' samples.

Remarks on this clone: Here the CDR3 omits its conserved ending phenylalanine or tryptophan, so a read error is the likely source. Because the CDR3's place on the DNA is in doubt, the DNA is left out and the CDR3 is given as listed by TCRdb. This chain links TRBV30 with TRBJ1-2. The length of the CDR3 is 13 amino acids, counting both ends. Germline V lookup: CDR1 GTSNPN, CDR2 SVGIG (reference sequence). CDR3 in amino acids: CAWSVRRTPKVNL.

This clone came up once. The chain carries TRBV18 and TRBJ2-1, with D possibly TRBD2 on 5 matching bases. The V gene's germline CDR1 is KGHSH and CDR2 LQKENI. The CDR3 runs to 19 residues. The V end lost 0 bases, the J end lost 0 bases, and 18 bases lay between the germline ends. The CDR3 here is CASSPPLKRRSGSYNEQFF. The CDR3 nucleotides read TGTGCCAGCTCACCACCGTTGAAGCGGCGGTCGGGCTCCTACAATGAGCAGTTCTTC.

Only one count was recorded for this clone. The chain recombines TRBV5-1 with TRBJ2-1; 11 positions match TRBD1. Germline lookup yields CDR1 SGHRS and CDR2 YFSETQ. This CDR3 has 16 amino acids. V shed 0 bases and J 7 bases; nucleotides not matched to a gene: 6. CDR3 nucleotides: TGCGCCAGCAGCTTGGCCGGACAGGGGGCCAGGAATGAGCAGTTCTTC. Translation: CASSLAGQGARNEQFF. The full variable domain, its missing parts supplied by reference TRBV5-1 and TRBJ2-1, is KAGVTQTPRYLIKTRGQQVTLSCSPISGHRSVSWYQQTPGQGLQFLFEYFSETQRNKGNFPGRFSGRQFSNSRSEMNVSTLELGDSALYLCASSLAGQGARNEQFFGPGTRLTVL.

The chain employs TRBV11-2 and TRBJ2-7; D is perhaps TRBD2 (6 bases). The CDR3 is made up of 15 amino acids. Germline V gene sequence: CDR1 SGHAT, CDR2 FQNNGV. V lost 5 bases and J lost 0, with 14 bases in between. The CDR3 is CASSPGAGNSYEQYF. For the CDR3, the DNA is TGTGCCAGCAGCCCCGGAGCGGGCAACTCCTACGAGCAGTACTTC.

This clone was seen many times. The rearrangement links TRBV5-1 to TRBJ1-2, with D hard to call. Trimming pared 4 bases from V and 4 bases from J, leaving 14 bases between. There are 14 residues in the CDR3. From germline, CDR1 is SGHRS and CDR2 YFSETQ. CDR3 DNA: TGCGCCAGCAGCGTGGATGGGTCAGCCTATGGCTACACCTTC. Its protein product is CASSVDGSAYGYTF. The full variable domain, in which reference TRBV5-1 and TRBJ1-2 provide the parts outside the CDR3, is KAGVTQTPRYLIKTRGQQVTLSCSPISGHRSVSWYQQTPGQGLQFLFEYFSETQRNKGNFPGRFSGRQFSNSRSEMNVSTLELGDSALYLCASSVDGSAYGYTFGSGTRLTVV.

The rearrangement links TRBV4-1 to TRBJ2-7; no firm D call. Between the trimmed V and J ends, which lost 5 bases and 6 bases, there was a span of 17 bases. Per the germline V gene, CDR1 is MGHRA and CDR2 is YSYEKL. The CDR3 has 14 amino acids. CDR3 loop: CASSFDRRVAEQYF. The DNA for the CDR3 is TGCGCCAGCAGCTTCGACCGTCGGGTTGCCGAGCAGTACTTC.

A word on this clone: Other DNA sequences within the sample encode an identical CDR3. The chain joins TRBV29-1 to TRBJ2-3; 16 bases match TRBD2. Germline V CDR1 and CDR2: SQVTM, ANQGSEA. The CDR3 is made up of 14 amino acids. Trimming at V came to 7 bases and at J to 3 bases, leaving 1 base not matched to a gene. CDR3 sequence (DNA): TGCAGCGCGGGACTAGCGGGAGGGACAGATACGCAGTATTTT. This gives the protein CSAGLAGGTDTQYF.

The V call is TRBV5-4, the J call TRBJ2-5; maybe TRBD2 (5 bases). The CDR3 is made up of 13 amino acids. Trimming removed 1 base at V and 6 bases at J, with 10 bases between. Germline CDR1 reads SGHNT; CDR2 reads YYREEE (reference sequence). CDR3 amino acids: CASSLNREKTQYF. CDR3 nucleotides: TGTGCCAGCAGCTTGAATCGGGAAAAGACCCAGTACTTC.

This clone was counted once. The chain carries TRBV2 and TRBJ2-5; no clear D gene. The CDR3 totals 14 residues. The germline V and J ends were trimmed by 2 bases and 2 bases, with 9 bases remaining between them. Germline loops: CDR1 SNHLY, CDR2 FYNNEI. The CDR3 nucleotides are TGTGCCAGCAGTGAAAGGTGGAATCAAGAGACCCAGTACTTC. This sequence encodes CASSERWNQETQYF.

CDR3 nucleotide sequence: TGCGCCAGCAGCTTGGCAGGGACTAGCGGGAGGGCCGGGGAGACCCAGTACTTC. This gives the protein CASSLAGTSGRAGETQYF. The gene calls are TRBV5-1 and TRBJ2-5; 16 bases match TRBD2. Germline CDR1 SGHRS, CDR2 YFSETQ. The CDR3 has 18 amino acids. V gave up 0 bases and J gave up 5 bases; unmatched junction bases: 7.

The sample holds one count of this clone. The chain uses TRBV28 and TRBJ2-2; D may match TRBD1 or TRBD2 (6 bases each). V lost 6 bases, J lost 5 bases, and 10 bases lay in between. Germline-derived CDR1 and CDR2 are MDHEN and SYDVKM. The CDR3 has 13 residues. This CDR3 is CASSTGRTGELFF. CDR3 nucleotide sequence: TGTGCCAGCAGCACAGGGAGGACCGGGGAGCTGTTTTTT.

The chain recombines TRBV4-2 with TRBJ2-1; 7 bases agree with TRBD2. The CDR3 is 17 amino acids. V was clipped by 0 bases and J by 0 bases; unmatched bases: 5. CDR1 is LGHNA and CDR2 is YNFKEQ in the germline V gene. CDR3 loop: CASSQEPSGTSYNEQFF. CDR3 nucleotide sequence: TGTGCCAGCAGCCAAGAGCCTAGCGGTACCTCCTACAATGAGCAGTTCTTC.

The J gene is TRBJ2-7, the V gene TRBV2; TRBD2 aligns across 8 bases. Germline assignment: CDR1 SNHLY and CDR2 FYNNEI. The CDR3 extends over 14 amino acids. J gave up 0 bases and V 6 bases, and 4 bases lay outside the gene matches. In DNA form, the CDR3 reads TGTGCCAGCAGAGATACTAGCGGCTCCTACGAGCAGTACTTC. Translation gives CASRDTSGSYEQYF.

The rearrangement links TRBV7-3 to TRBJ2-1; 8 positions match TRBD2. Trimming took 5 bases from V and 7 from J; bases not matched to a gene: 10. Per the germline V gene, CDR1 is SGHTA and CDR2 is FQGTGA. This CDR3 has 15 residues. The CDR3 sequence: CASSPTSGVLNEQFF. In DNA, the CDR3 is TGTGCCAGCAGCCCCACTAGCGGAGTCTTGAATGAGCAGTTCTTC.

The chain recombines TRBV6-5 with TRBJ2-7; 7 nucleotides align to TRBD1. The CDR3 has 14 residues. V was clipped by 5 bases and J by 2 bases; unmatched bases: 6. The germline V gene has CDR1 MNHEY and CDR2 SVGAGI. The CDR3, as DNA: TGTGCCAGCAGTCCCGACAGGGCCACCTACGAGCAGTACTTC. Amino acid sequence: CASSPDRATYEQYF.

The CDR3 protein is CASSLFVAGAGDTQYF. In nucleotides, the CDR3 is TGCGCCAGCAGCTTGTTCGTAGCGGGAGCCGGGGATACGCAGTATTTT. The chain employs TRBV5-1 and TRBJ2-3, with 9 bases that match TRBD2. The germline V gene encodes CDR1 SGHRS and CDR2 YFSETQ. After removal of 1 base from V and 6 bases from J, the junction contained 9 bases not matched to a gene. The CDR3 runs 16 residues.

CDR3 sequence reads: CASTSGGSNQPQHF. CDR3 nucleotide sequence: TGTGCCAGCACCTCAGGGGGTAGCAATCAGCCCCAGCATTTT. The chain recombines TRBV28 with TRBJ1-5; TRBD1 agrees at 7 bases. From germline, CDR1 is MDHEN and CDR2 SYDVKM. V lost 7 bases, J lost 0 bases, and 3 bases stayed unmatched. The CDR3 is 14 amino acids.

The chain couples TRBV28 to TRBJ1-1; 9 bases agree with TRBD1. The J segment lost 7 bases and the V segment lost 4 bases, leaving 13 bases of the junction unmatched. The V gene's germline CDR1 is MDHEN and CDR2 SYDVKM. The CDR3 contains 16 residues. CDR3 DNA sequence: TGTGCCAGCAGTTCCCCAACTAGGACAGGGGTGGATGAAGCTTTCTTT. Its protein is CASSSPTRTGVDEAFF.

The chain has TRBV6-6 and TRBJ2-1; no firm D call. Germline CDR1 and CDR2: MNHNY and SVGAGI (reference sequence). The CDR3 covers 12 residues. Trimming took 7 bases from V and 6 from J, leaving 10 bases between them. DNA for the CDR3: TGTGCCAGCACCCCCGGGCCCAATGAGCAGTTCTTC. Translating it yields CASTPGPNEQFF.

This clone was found once. The chain couples TRBV28 to TRBJ1-1, with D uncertain. This CDR3 region has 11 residues. V gave up 7 bases and J gave up 5 bases, with 8 bases separating them. Germline-derived CDR1 and CDR2 are MDHEN and SYDVKM. The CDR3 loop is CASMSETEAFF. The CDR3 nucleotides are TGTGCCAGCATGTCGGAAACTGAAGCTTTCTTT. The variable domain in full, completed from reference TRBV28 and TRBJ1-1, reads DVKVTQSSRYLVKRTGEKVFLECVQDMDHENMFWYRQDPGLGLRLIYFSYDVKMKEKGDIPEGYSVSREKKERFSLILESASTNQTSMYLCASMSETEAFFGQGTRLTVV.

This clone was counted a single time. The genes are TRBV2 and TRBJ2-1; D not resolved. V lost 8 bases, J lost 4 bases, and 12 bases lay in between. The CDR3 runs 13 residues. Germline CDR1 SNHLY, CDR2 FYNNEI. CDR3 DNA sequence: TGTGCCAGCGGACGGTTGGCGTACAATGAGCAGTTCTTC. As protein: CASGRLAYNEQFF.

The CDR3 loop is CASSLAASGSYEQYF. DNA for the CDR3: TGTGCCAGCAGCTTGGCGGCTAGCGGGAGTTACGAGCAGTACTTC. This chain links TRBV5-4 with TRBJ2-7; 10 bases align to TRBD2. In germline, CDR1 is SGHNT, CDR2 YYREEE (reference sequence). The CDR3 totals 15 residues. Trimming cost V 0 bases and J 4 bases; bases outside gene matches: 4.

The chain uses TRBV7-9 and TRBJ1-2; a weak D match, TRBD1 (5 bases). The CDR3 length is 15 residues. The V gene lost 3 bases and the J gene lost 4 bases, with 15 bases spanning the gap. Germline-derived CDR1 and CDR2 are SEHNR and FQNEAQ (reference sequence). The CDR3 region is CASSFIAGLVYGYTF. In nucleotides, the CDR3 is TGTGCCAGCAGCTTCATTGCAGGGCTGGTCTATGGCTACACCTTC.

The chain is built from TRBV29-1 and TRBJ1-4, with 10 bases that match TRBD1. Losses at the gene ends were 7 bases for V and 6 bases for J; bases not matched to a gene: 8. In germline, CDR1 is SQVTM, CDR2 ANQGSEA. The CDR3 spans 14 residues. As DNA, the CDR3 is TGCAGCGCCTTGACAGGGGGCGGGGATGAAAAACTGTTTTTT. This encodes CSALTGGGDEKLFF.

The rearrangement joins TRBV19 to TRBJ2-7; a weak D match, TRBD2 (5 bases). V was pared by 4 bases and J by 7 bases, with 11 bases between. From germline, CDR1 is LNHDA and CDR2 SQIVND (reference sequence). This CDR3 is built from 12 residues. The CDR3 DNA reads as TGTGCCAGTAGTAGAGGGTTCGAGGAGCAGTACTTC. As protein: CASSRGFEEQYF. The variable domain in full, completed from reference TRBV19 and TRBJ2-7, reads DGGITQSPKYLFRKEGQNVTLSCEQNLNHDAMYWYRQDPGQGLRLIYYSQIVNDFQKGDIAEGYSVSREKKESFPLTVTSAQKNPTAFYLCASSRGFEEQYFGPGTRLTVT.